What follows are 15 T cell receptor beta chains derived from one specimen sequenced in a study of T-cell reconstitution after alpha-beta-depleted transplantation in children. A TCRbeta library incorporating unique molecular identifiers was prepared. Using its own MiXCR run on the PCR reads, TCRdb lists one record per CDR3 protein. The sample gives fewer than 120,000 distinct CDR3 sequences, about a tenth of which show up once; around 8.2% is in the top ten. The sample consisted of PBMCs from the stem cell graft donor, taken from the stem cell graft. All receptors derive from a human donor who donated a stem cell graft to a child with acute lymphoblastic leukemia.

This clonotype was seen at least ten times. The genes are TRBV9 and TRBJ1-1; D ambiguous. Germline CDR1 is SGDLS and CDR2 is YYNGEE. Trimming stripped 6 bases from V and 1 base from J, with 13 bases between. CDR3 length: 14 residues. The CDR3 DNA is TGTGCCAGCACCAGGACGGACGCGAACACTGAAGCTTTCTTT. This encodes CASTRTDANTEAFF. The full variable domain, rest sourced from reference TRBV9 and TRBJ1-1, is DSGVTQTPKHLITATGQRVTLRCSPRSGDLSVYWYQQSLDQGLQFLIQYYNGEERAKGNILERFSAQQFPDLHSELNLSSLELGDSALYFCASTRTDANTEAFFGQGTRLTVV.

This clonotype was observed many times. The chain has TRBV20-1 and TRBJ1-1; 7 bases are a match to TRBD1. J was trimmed by 1 base and V by 5 bases; bases with no gene match: 19. This CDR3 comprises 18 residues. Germline loops: CDR1 DFQATT, CDR2 SNEGSKA (reference sequence). DNA of the CDR3: TGCAGTGCTTCAAATCCGGGACAGACGATCGTTAAGAACACTGAAGCTTTCTTT. Protein product: CSASNPGQTIVKNTEAFF.

This clonotype was detected ten times or more. This sequence joins TRBV4-3 and TRBJ1-6; D possibly corresponds to TRBD1 (5 bases). Trimming shortened V by 0 bases and J by 9 bases, and 18 bases separated the two germline ends. Germline CDR1 reads LGHNA; CDR2 reads YSLEER. The CDR3 runs 17 residues. In nucleotides, the CDR3 is TGCGCCAGCAGCCAAGATGTTCAGGGCGGTGGAGGTTCACCCCTCCACTTT. Translated, it gives CASSQDVQGGGGSPLHF.

This clonotype was observed at least ten times. V is TRBV3-1 and J is TRBJ1-1; D may be TRBD1 (6 bases). Germline V gives CDR1 LGHDT, CDR2 YNNKEL (reference sequence). Trimming left V 4 bases short and J 5 bases short, with 14 bases between. CDR3 length equals 14 residues. The CDR3 loop is CASSPHRARTEAFF. The DNA for the CDR3 is TGTGCCAGCAGCCCTCACAGGGCAAGGACTGAAGCTTTCTTT.

This clonotype was observed at least ten times. The V and J genes are TRBV19 and TRBJ1-1; D call uncertain. The CDR3 runs 17 residues. Trimming removed 10 bases at V and 0 bases at J, with 24 bases between. CDR1 and CDR2 (germline): LNHDA, SQIVND (reference sequence). CDR3 region: CATPHCWRGFMNTEAFF. The CDR3 DNA reads as TGTGCCACCCCCCATTGTTGGCGGGGTTTTATGAACACTGAAGCTTTCTTT.

This clonotype was seen many times. This chain joins TRBV12-3 or TRBV12-4 and TRBJ1-1, with D unclear. This CDR3 region has 14 residues. Trimming removed 6 bases from V and 0 bases from J, with 11 bases in between. CDR3 sequence reads: CASSKTVMNTEAFF. Written as DNA, the CDR3 is TGTGCCAGCAGCAAAACAGTTATGAACACTGAAGCTTTCTTT.

This clonotype came up many times. This rearrangement joins TRBV7-2 to TRBJ1-3, with D hard to call. Germline assignment: CDR1 SGHTA and CDR2 FQGNSA. There are 12 residues in the CDR3. V lost 5 bases to trimming and J lost 8 bases, with 10 bases between them. Written as DNA, the CDR3 is TGTGCCAGCAGCCCCCAGAGGGACACCATATATTTT. It specifies CASSPQRDTIYF.

This clonotype was observed at least ten times. The V gene is TRBV6-2 or TRBV6-3, the J gene TRBJ2-6, with unresolved D. Germline V lookup: CDR1 MNHEY, CDR2 SVGEGT. This CDR3 is built from 13 residues. Deletions cut 2 bases from V and 7 bases from J, with 6 bases between. Written as DNA, the CDR3 is TGTGCCAGCAGTTACGGGCGCGCCAACGTCCTGACTTTC. It yields the protein CASSYGRANVLTF.

This clonotype was recorded at least ten times. The chain has TRBV7-2 and TRBJ2-7, with 8 bases lining up with TRBD2. Germline CDR1 SGHTA, CDR2 FQGNSA. V dropped 5 bases and J dropped 7; count of bases not matched to a gene: 13. The CDR3 consists of 15 residues. This CDR3 is CASSPLAGPLGEQYF. CDR3 nucleotide sequence: TGTGCCAGCAGCCCCCTAGCGGGCCCTCTAGGGGAGCAGTACTTC.

This clonotype was seen ten or more times. This CDR3 is CSVEMGLKMSSYNEQFF. CDR3 DNA sequence: TGCAGCGTTGAAATGGGACTCAAAATGAGCTCCTACAATGAGCAGTTCTTC. This chain connects TRBV29-1 to TRBJ2-1, with D perhaps TRBD2 (6 bases). The CDR3 runs to 17 residues. Trimming left V 2 bases short and J 0 bases short, with 17 bases between. Germline CDR1 SQVTM, CDR2 ANQGSEA.

To note about this clonotype: This may be a read error: a much more frequent sequence differs by one nucleotide. V and J are TRBV11-2 and TRBJ2-7, with D tentatively TRBD1 (5 bases). Trimming removed 5 bases at V and 5 bases at J, with 16 bases between. The V gene's germline CDR1 is SGHAT and CDR2 FQNNGV. CDR3 length: 14 residues. The CDR3 region has the DNA TGTGCCAGCAGCCGTCGGTCAGGGTACCACGAGCAGTACTTC. Its protein is CASSRRSGYHEQYF.

The table lists this clonotype with many counts. The chain employs TRBV7-9 and TRBJ1-3; 7 bases are shared with TRBD1. The J segment lost 5 bases and the V segment lost 5 bases, leaving 6 bases of the junction unmatched. Germline loops: CDR1 SEHNR, CDR2 FQNEAQ (reference sequence). This CDR3 contains 14 residues. The CDR3 protein is CASSRDSPRNTIYF. The CDR3 DNA reads TGTGCCAGCAGCCGGGACAGTCCCAGAAACACCATATATTTT.

This clonotype was observed at least ten times. This chain connects TRBV7-9 to TRBJ2-2; D is possibly TRBD1 (7 bases). V was trimmed by 2 bases and J by 4 bases, leaving 20 bases between them. Germline CDR1 and CDR2: SEHNR and FQNEAQ (reference sequence). This CDR3 spans 18 amino acids. This chain's CDR3 is CASSLTQGGLRGTGELFF. DNA of the CDR3: TGTGCCAGCAGCTTAACGCAGGGGGGACTTCGAGGCACCGGGGAGCTGTTTTTT.

This clonotype was recorded many times. The V gene is TRBV27, the J gene TRBJ2-1; either TRBD1 or TRBD2 may fit D (5 bases each). This CDR3 is built from 16 residues. V was trimmed by 2 bases and J by 1 base, leaving 12 bases between them. CDR1 is MNHEY, CDR2 SMNVEV, per germline (reference sequence). In DNA form, the CDR3 reads TGTGCCAGCAGTTTAGGGGGAGAAAGTTCCTACAATGAGCAGTTCTTC. Translated: CASSLGGESSYNEQFF.

This clonotype was found a few times. The rearrangement joins TRBV30 to TRBJ1-2, with D perhaps matching TRBD1 (6 bases). The V end lost 1 base, the J end lost 3 bases, and 9 bases lay between the germline ends. Germline CDR1 and CDR2: GTSNPN and SVGIG (reference sequence). The CDR3 contains 13 residues. For the CDR3, the DNA is TGTGCCTGGAGTGGGGGGCTCCACTATGGCTACACCTTC. It specifies CAWSGGLHYGYTF.